Sequencing of this TCR beta chain was carried out in a study of memory CD4+ T cells and cytomegalovirus serostatus. Study details: Of the healthy Belgian adults, several were CMV seropositive and approximately 25 seronegative. Study-wide findings and caveats: CMV serostatus prediction reached median AUC roughly 0.95, or 0.91 with US-trained model. Suggested: most of the CMV-linked TCR signature lies in CD4+ memory cells.

Single viable CD3+CD4+CD8-CD45RO+ cells were sorted as the memory CD4+ T cells. Generated by immunoSEQ multiplex PCR, the TCRdb table keeps only in-frame clones and is missing some. The repertoire holds 41,000 or so clones, with roughly 83% as singletons. V was cut by 4 bases and J by 3 bases, with 13 bases left in between. The CDR3 totals 14 residues. CDR1 and CDR2 (germline): SEHNR, FQNEAQ (reference sequence). With respect to this clone: Its specificity is not known.

The rearrangement links TRBV7-9 to TRBJ2-7; TRBD2 is a possible D gene (6 bases). This TCR derives from an adult in good health and CMV-seronegative. Sequenced: memory CD4+ T cells from blood. Here the CDR3 DNA reads TGTGCCAGCAGCTACACTGGCGGGGACTACGAGCAGTACTTC. Protein product: CASSYTGGDYEQYF.